This T cell receptor beta chain was identified during a study of cytomegalovirus exposure and HLA in healthy donors. 13 Jbeta primers and 60 Vbeta primers were used for the PCR. TCRdb's table, derived via immunoSEQ multiplex PCR, lists solely in-frame clones and lacks some. Seen in this sample are about 75,000 clones; the ten most common clones hold 3.8%. Germline CDR1 reads SGHRS; CDR2 reads YFSETQ. V lost 2 bases to trimming and J lost 5 bases, with 16 bases between them. The CDR3 spans 15 residues. Sequencing was done on a sample of PBMCs. The rearrangement links TRBV5-1 to TRBJ1-1; D is possibly TRBD1 (5 bases). The source is a man between 18 and 29 years old in good health and CMV-seropositive. CDR3 amino acids: CASSLGATLGTEAFF. The CDR3 DNA is TGCGCCAGCAGCTTAGGGGCGACCTTGGGAACTGAAGCTTTCTTT.